These 24 T cell receptor beta chains originate from one sample sequenced in a study of blood T cell repertoires in COVID-19. TCRdb keeps only in-frame clones here, not all; method: immunoSEQ multiplex PCR. The table includes about 130,000 clones, around 81% detected once. Material: peripheral blood. These receptor sequences come from a man younger than 45 with COVID-19, enrolled during active disease.

This chain connects TRBV28 to TRBJ1-5, with D tentatively TRBD1 (5 bases). Deletions cut 5 bases from V and 9 bases from J, with 20 bases between. The CDR3 loop spans 15 amino acids. CDR1 is MDHEN and CDR2 is SYDVKM in the germline V gene. CDR3 sequence: CASSKITGESRPQHF. DNA of the CDR3: TGTGCCAGCAGTAAAATAACAGGAGAGAGTCGGCCCCAGCATTTT.

This chain links TRBV5-1 with TRBJ1-3; 8 nucleotides align to TRBD1. The CDR3 spans 13 residues. Germline V gene lookup returns CDR1 SGHRS and CDR2 YFSETQ. After removal of 4 bases from V and 7 bases from J, the junction contained 4 bases not matched to a gene. The CDR3 loop reads CASSSTGGNTIYF. For the CDR3, the DNA is TGCGCCAGCAGCAGTACAGGGGGGAACACCATATATTTT.

A note on this clone: A read error may produce the germline difference seen at one junction end. V gene TRBV7-9 combines with J gene TRBJ2-1; D perhaps matches TRBD1 (6 bases). The CDR3 runs to 14 residues. Germline-derived CDR1 and CDR2 are SEHNR and FQNEAQ (reference sequence). CDR3 sequence: CVSSTGNGYNEQFF. The DNA for the CDR3 is TGTGTCAGCTCCACAGGGAACGGCTACAATGAGCAGTTCTTC.

This clone was seen only a few times. The chain has TRBV7-3 and TRBJ2-2, with TRBD2 identical over 7 bases. The CDR3 runs to 15 residues. V lost 5 bases to trimming and J lost 10 bases; unmatched junction nucleotides: 13. Germline V gives CDR1 SGHTA, CDR2 FQGTGA. The CDR3 loop reads CASSPSPTSLEELFF. In nucleotides, the CDR3 is TGTGCCAGCAGCCCTTCTCCGACTAGCCTCGAGGAGCTGTTTTTT.

The chain uses TRBV14 and TRBJ1-4; 8 positions match TRBD1. Trimming took 2 bases from V and 7 from J; bases not matched to a gene: 6. Germline V lookup: CDR1 SGHDN, CDR2 FVKESK. The CDR3 runs 15 residues. CDR3 residues: CASSQPGTGSEKLFF. DNA for the CDR3: TGTGCCAGCAGCCAACCCGGGACAGGATCTGAAAAACTGTTTTTT.

The chain couples TRBV19 to TRBJ2-1; 7 bases are a match to TRBD1. The CDR3 is 15 residues long. Germline V gene lookup returns CDR1 LNHDA and CDR2 SQIVND (reference sequence). The V and J ends lost 4 bases and 0 bases, in that order; junction bases with no gene match: 3. CDR3 DNA sequence: TGTGCCAGTAGTAGGGGACAGAGCTCCTACAATGAGCAGTTCTTC. As protein: CASSRGQSSYNEQFF.

The V call is TRBV27, the J call TRBJ2-1, with D perhaps matching TRBD2 (7 bases). There are 16 residues in the CDR3. Germline-derived CDR1 and CDR2 are MNHEY and SMNVEV (reference sequence). V was shortened by 3 bases and J by 6 bases, with 18 bases between the two germline ends. The chain's CDR3 is CASSFSLAGASNEQFF. In DNA, the CDR3 is TGTGCCAGCAGTTTCTCTTTGGCGGGGGCCTCCAATGAGCAGTTCTTC.

This clone was counted between two and nine times. V is TRBV16 and J is TRBJ1-1; D unresolved. CDR1 and CDR2 (germline): KGHSY, FQNENV. The CDR3 has 13 residues. V lost 2 bases to trimming and J lost 5 bases, with 9 bases between them. CDR3 sequence (DNA): TGTGCCAGCAGCCAAAGGAGAGAAACTGAAGCTTTCTTT. The encoded protein is CASSQRRETEAFF.

The chain couples TRBV7-8 to TRBJ1-2; D unclear. The CDR3 runs 13 residues. CDR1 is SGHVS, CDR2 FQNEAQ, per germline. The V gene lost 5 bases and the J gene lost 2 bases, with 9 bases spanning the gap. CDR3 nucleotide sequence: TGTGCCAGCAGCCTCGACATAAACTATGGCTACACCTTC. This codes for CASSLDINYGYTF. The full variable domain, rest sourced from reference TRBV7-8 and TRBJ1-2, is GAGVSQSPRYKVAKRGQDVALRCDPISGHVSLFWYQQALGQGPEFLTYFQNEAQLDKSGLPSDRFFAERPEGSVSTLKIQRTQQEDSAVYLCASSLDINYGYTFGSGTRLTVV.

The rearrangement joins TRBV9 to TRBJ2-2, with TRBD2 identical over 11 bases. The germline gives CDR1 SGDLS, CDR2 YYNGEE. Trimming took 3 bases from V and 0 from J; bases not matched to a gene: 10. This CDR3 comprises 19 residues. As DNA, the CDR3 is TGTGCCAGCAGCGCTGAAGGAACTAGCGGGGGCCCGAACACCGGGGAGCTGTTTTTT. Translating gives CASSAEGTSGGPNTGELFF.

The chain uses TRBV7-3 and TRBJ2-7, with 9 bases identical to TRBD1. The CDR3 contains 14 residues. The ends lost 4 bases at V and 3 bases at J; junction bases unmatched: 4. The germline V gene encodes CDR1 SGHTA and CDR2 FQGTGA. In nucleotides, the CDR3 is TGTGCCAGCAGCTCCACAGGGGGCGACTACGAGCAGTACTTC. Protein sequence: CASSSTGGDYEQYF.

This chain joins TRBV5-1 and TRBJ1-1; D uncertain. The CDR3 consists of 16 residues. In germline, CDR1 is SGHRS, CDR2 YFSETQ. Trimming cost V 0 bases and J 4 bases, with 16 bases left between them. For the CDR3, the DNA is TGCGCCAGCAGCTTGGTTTTAGGCGGGTTGGGCACTGAAGCTTTCTTT. It is translated as CASSLVLGGLGTEAFF.

The chain is built from TRBV2 and TRBJ2-1; the D gene is possibly TRBD2 (6 bases). The CDR3 is 12 residues long. Germline-derived CDR1 and CDR2 are SNHLY and FYNNEI. Trimming shortened V by 6 bases and J by 7 bases, and 10 bases separated the two germline ends. The CDR3 bases are TGTGCCAGCAGCGGGGACTTAAATGAGCAGTTCTTC. This gives the protein CASSGDLNEQFF. Drawing the rest from reference TRBV2 and TRBJ2-1, the complete variable domain is EPEVTQTPSHQVTQMGQEVILRCVPISNHLYFYWYRQILGQKVEFLVSFYNNEISEKSEIFDDQFSVERPDGSNFTLKIRSTKLEDSAMYFCASSGDLNEQFFGPGTRLTVL.

This rearrangement joins TRBV29-1 to TRBJ2-7; 9 bases are shared with TRBD2. This CDR3 region has 15 residues. The V gene end was trimmed by 1 base and the J gene end by 3 bases; junction bases not matched to a gene: 7. The germline CDR1 and CDR2 sequences are SQVTM and ANQGSEA. The CDR3 DNA reads TGCAGCGTTGAAGGGGGGAAGACTAGCGGCTACGAGCAGTACTTC. Translated: CSVEGGKTSGYEQYF.

The CDR3 loop is CASSDYLGDGTDTQYF. Here the CDR3 DNA reads TGTGCCAGCAGTGATTATTTGGGCGACGGCACAGATACGCAGTATTTT. The chain carries TRBV25-1 and TRBJ2-3; D gene ambiguous. The CDR3 runs to 16 residues. V lost 3 bases and J 1 base, leaving 14 bases between the germline ends. The V gene's germline CDR1 is MGHDK and CDR2 SYGVNS.

This clone has just a few counts. The gene calls are TRBV18 and TRBJ1-5, with D uncertain. The germline V and J ends were trimmed by 0 bases and 6 bases, with 6 bases remaining between them. The CDR3 is 13 residues long. Germline assignment: CDR1 KGHSH and CDR2 LQKENI. The CDR3 reads CASSPPRGQPQHF. DNA for the CDR3: TGTGCCAGCTCACCACCGCGCGGTCAGCCCCAGCATTTT.

The chain carries TRBV10-3 and TRBJ1-1, with TRBD1 identical over 9 bases. V trimming: 4 bases; J trimming: 4 bases; junction bases outside the gene matches: 4. The CDR3 spans 14 residues. Germline values: CDR1 ENHRY, CDR2 SYGVKD. DNA for the CDR3: TGTGCCATCAGTGGAGACAGGGGGACCACTGAAGCTTTCTTT. Translation gives CAISGDRGTTEAFF.

The CDR3 reads CSACDVTGYTDTQYF. In nucleotides, the CDR3 is TGCAGTGCTTGTGACGTGACAGGGTACACAGATACGCAGTATTTT. V gene TRBV20-1 combines with J gene TRBJ2-3, with 7 bases identical to TRBD1. Unmatched junction bases numbered 10, after V lost 5 bases and J lost 2 bases. The CDR3 is 15 amino acids. Germline assignment: CDR1 DFQATT and CDR2 SNEGSKA (reference sequence).

This chain connects TRBV9 to TRBJ2-5; no definite D call. There are 13 residues in the CDR3. V lost 3 bases and J lost 4, with 10 bases in between. Germline V gene data show CDR1 as SGDLS and CDR2 as YYNGEE. The CDR3 DNA is TGTGCCAGCAGCGGTACGGAGAGAGAGACCCAGTACTTC. Translated: CASSGTERETQYF.

V gene TRBV4-1 combines with J gene TRBJ2-1; 10 bases agree with TRBD2. The CDR3 consists of 17 residues. The germline CDR1 and CDR2 sequences are MGHRA and YSYEKL. V was clipped by 1 base and J by 7 bases; unmatched bases: 10. The CDR3 DNA follows: TGCGCCAGCAGCCAAGTAGAAGCGGGAGGGCCGGGGAATGAGCAGTTCTTC. Translated, it gives CASSQVEAGGPGNEQFF.

A single count supports this clone. This chain joins TRBV28 and TRBJ1-2, with 9 bases identical to TRBD1. This CDR3 has 13 amino acids. Trimming cost V 11 bases and J 0 bases; bases outside gene matches: 4. The germline CDR1 and CDR2 sequences are MDHEN and SYDVKM. The CDR3, as DNA: TGTGCCTTCAGGGACAGGGCTAACTATGGCTACACCTTC. Its protein product is CAFRDRANYGYTF.

The genes are TRBV6-6 and TRBJ2-7; a weak D match, TRBD1 (6 bases). CDR1 is MNHNY, CDR2 SVGAGI, per germline (reference sequence). Trimming cost V 2 bases and J 10 bases, with 12 bases left between them. This CDR3 contains 12 residues. This chain's CDR3 is CASSYVAGVQYF. CDR3 coding DNA: TGTGCCAGCAGTTACGTGGCAGGGGTTCAGTACTTC.

The V and J genes are TRBV28 and TRBJ2-1; 10 nucleotides align to TRBD1. The CDR3 has 15 amino acids. Germline-derived CDR1 and CDR2 are MDHEN and SYDVKM. With 5 bases clipped from V and 5 bases from J, the junction kept 6 bases outside the gene matches. The CDR3 DNA reads as TGTGCCAGCAGTCCGACAGGGGGCGTCCACAATGAGCAGTTCTTC. It yields the protein CASSPTGGVHNEQFF.

The J gene is TRBJ2-7, the V gene TRBV15, with D possibly being TRBD1 (6 bases). The CDR3 is made up of 15 amino acids. The V gene lost 0 bases and the J gene lost 0 bases, with 9 bases spanning the gap. Germline CDR1 reads LNHNV; CDR2 reads YYDKDF (reference sequence). Here the CDR3 DNA reads TGTGCCACCAGCAGAGAGGGGGCCAACTCCTACGAGCAGTACTTC. Translating gives CATSREGANSYEQYF.